One and the same sample provided the 17 T cell receptor beta chains below, sequenced in a study of cytomegalovirus exposure and HLA in healthy donors. The study ran its PCR with 60 Vbeta and 13 Jbeta primers. Measured with immunoSEQ multiplex PCR; TCRdb has only the in-frame clones, and not every one. The repertoire has around 150,000 clones, 73% of them found once; the top ten carry about 15%. What was sequenced was PBMCs. These receptors all stem from a human donor in good health.

The J gene is TRBJ1-2, the V gene TRBV6-1; TRBD1 might be the D (5 bases). The CDR3 consists of 14 residues. V was pared by 3 bases and J by 4 bases, with 12 bases between. In germline, CDR1 is MNHNS, CDR2 SASEGT. CDR3 residues: CASSEGGTVYGYTF. In DNA form, the CDR3 reads TGTGCCAGCAGTGAGGGGGGGACGGTCTATGGCTACACCTTC.

The chain couples TRBV15 to TRBJ1-2, with 7 positions matching TRBD1. This CDR3 region has 17 residues. The V gene end was trimmed by 1 base and the J gene end by 2 bases; junction bases not matched to a gene: 10. Germline loops: CDR1 LNHNV, CDR2 YYDKDF (reference sequence). The CDR3 here is CATSRGDRQGDNYGYTF. The CDR3, as DNA: TGTGCCACCAGCAGAGGAGATAGGCAGGGGGACAACTATGGCTACACCTTC.

This clone was detected only a few times. The chain links TRBV11-1 to TRBJ2-7; 9 bases map to TRBD1. The CDR3 sequence is 12 residues long. CDR1 and CDR2 (germline): SGHAT, FQDESV (reference sequence). J lost 7 bases, V lost 5 bases, and 3 bases had no gene match. CDR3 nucleotides: TGTGCCAGCAGCCTGGACAGGGGTGAGCAGTACTTC. Encoded protein: CASSLDRGEQYF.

The V and J genes are TRBV9 and TRBJ1-2; D is unresolved. The germline V gene encodes CDR1 SGDLS and CDR2 YYNGEE. This CDR3 contains 14 residues. With 3 bases removed from V and 8 bases from J, the gap between germline ends came to 17 bases. The CDR3 loop is CASSDPGITEGYTF. The CDR3 DNA follows: TGTGCCAGCAGCGACCCCGGGATTACGGAAGGCTACACCTTC.

This clone was counted only a few times. The chain recombines TRBV19 with TRBJ2-7, with D maybe TRBD2 (5 bases). This CDR3 has 15 amino acids. Germline V gene lookup returns CDR1 LNHDA and CDR2 SQIVND (reference sequence). V lost 6 bases and J lost 0, with 15 bases in between. The CDR3 is CASSTSTGSSYEQYF. The CDR3 DNA is TGTGCCAGTAGCACCTCGACGGGGAGCTCCTACGAGCAGTACTTC.

The V gene is TRBV7-8, the J gene TRBJ1-6; D remains ambiguous. Trimming pared 3 bases from V and 5 bases from J, leaving 14 bases between. Germline-derived CDR1 and CDR2 are SGHVS and FQNEAQ. The CDR3 has 16 residues. The CDR3 nucleotides are TGTGCCAGCAGCTTGACGGGAGGGCTTAATAATTCACCCCTCCACTTT. Translation: CASSLTGGLNNSPLHF.

Only one count was recorded for this clone. The CDR3 sequence: CASSSLGLAEAETQYF. DNA for the CDR3: TGCGCCAGCAGCAGCTTGGGACTAGCCGAGGCAGAGACCCAGTACTTC. The chain links TRBV5-1 to TRBJ2-5; TRBD2 matches 9 bases. Germline-derived CDR1 and CDR2 are SGHRS and YFSETQ. Unmatched junction bases numbered 11, after V lost 4 bases and J lost 4 bases. The CDR3 is made up of 16 amino acids.

V and J are TRBV4-1 and TRBJ2-1; D is possibly TRBD1 (5 bases). Between the trimmed V and J ends, which lost 5 bases and 6 bases, there was a span of 14 bases. This CDR3 spans 14 amino acids. CDR1 and CDR2 (germline): MGHRA, YSYEKL. CDR3 region: CASSNQGWANEQFF. CDR3 sequence (DNA): TGCGCCAGCAGCAACCAGGGTTGGGCCAATGAGCAGTTCTTC.

The V gene is TRBV10-1, the J gene TRBJ1-6, with a weak D call TRBD1 (6 bases). V was shortened by 7 bases and J by 7 bases, with 11 bases between the two germline ends. In germline, CDR1 is WNHNN, CDR2 SYGVQD (reference sequence). The CDR3 totals 13 residues. Written as DNA, the CDR3 is TGCGCCAGCAATGACAGGTCCAATTCACCCCTCCACTTT. Residues: CASNDRSNSPLHF.

The chain has TRBV18 and TRBJ2-2; D is uncertain. The length of the CDR3 is 12 residues. V lost 3 bases and J 3 bases, leaving 2 bases between the germline ends. CDR1 and CDR2 (germline): KGHSH, LQKENI. For the CDR3, the DNA is TGTGCCAGCTCACCCGACACCGGGGAGCTGTTTTTT. Amino acids: CASSPDTGELFF.

This clone was found a few times. V usage is TRBV6-1 and J usage is TRBJ2-7; TRBD1 matches 7 bases. This CDR3 spans 13 amino acids. Germline V CDR1 and CDR2: MNHNS, SASEGT. Trimming took 5 bases from V and 5 from J; bases not matched to a gene: 6. The DNA for the CDR3 is TGTGCCAGCAGTAAGAACAGGGGTGACGAGCAGTACTTC. It yields the protein CASSKNRGDEQYF.

In this sample, this clone turned up once. This rearrangement joins TRBV10-3 to TRBJ2-7; weak D call: TRBD1 (6 bases). Trimming shortened V by 5 bases and J by 1 base, and 12 bases separated the two germline ends. CDR3 size: 14 residues. The germline gives CDR1 ENHRY, CDR2 SYGVKD. CDR3 nucleotide sequence: TGTGCCATCAGTTCGACAGGAAGATCCTACGAGCAGTACTTC. This translates into CAISSTGRSYEQYF.

Judged by abundance, this clone is medium-sized. The chain couples TRBV20-1 to TRBJ1-1; TRBD1 aligns across 10 bases. In germline, CDR1 is DFQATT, CDR2 SNEGSKA (reference sequence). This CDR3 region has 11 residues. The CDR3 DNA is TGCAGGTGGGACAGGGGAGGAGAGGCTTTCTTT. Protein product: CRWDRGGEAFF.

This chain connects TRBV6-1 to TRBJ1-5; 9 bases align to TRBD1. Per germline, CDR1 MNHNS and CDR2 SASEGT. There are 15 residues in the CDR3. V shed 10 bases, J shed 4 bases, and the junction held 11 bases outside the gene matches. CDR3 residues: CATIPTGGLNQPQHF. In nucleotides, the CDR3 is TGTGCCACCATACCGACAGGGGGACTGAATCAGCCCCAGCATTTT.

The chain joins TRBV7-9 to TRBJ2-4; the D is unclear. The CDR3 covers 13 residues. In germline, CDR1 is SEHNR, CDR2 FQNEAQ (reference sequence). The V end was cut by 8 bases, the J end by 1 base, with 9 bases between. CDR3 sequence (DNA): TGTGCCAGCTCCCCCGGGGCCAAAAACATTCAGTACTTC. This encodes CASSPGAKNIQYF. The entire variable domain, with the rest obtained from reference TRBV7-9 and TRBJ2-4, is as follows: DTGVSQNPRHKITKRGQNVTFRCDPISEHNRLYWYRQTLGQGPEFLTYFQNEAQLEKSRLLSDRFSAERPKGSFSTLEIQRTEQGDSAMYLCASSPGAKNIQYFGAGTRLSVL.

The V call is TRBV19, the J call TRBJ1-4, with TRBD1 matching 7 bases. V was pared by 5 bases and J by 4 bases, with 10 bases of the junction left unmatched. The CDR3 totals 16 residues. Germline lookup yields CDR1 LNHDA and CDR2 SQIVND (reference sequence). Here the CDR3 reads CASSPTGKSVNEKLFF. CDR3 sequence (DNA): TGTGCCAGTAGTCCGACAGGGAAGTCGGTTAATGAAAAACTGTTTTTT.

The gene calls are TRBV19 and TRBJ1-1; TRBD1 is a possible D gene (6 bases). The CDR3 sequence is 12 residues long. Germline V CDR1 and CDR2: LNHDA, SQIVND (reference sequence). Trimming left V 7 bases short and J 6 bases short, with 12 bases between. The CDR3 reads CASIGGGSEAFF. The CDR3 DNA reads TGTGCCAGTATTGGGGGGGGCTCTGAAGCTTTCTTT.